This T cell receptor (beta chain) was sequenced in a study of regulatory T cells in long-lasting Graves disease. The wider study: More than 5 years of antithyroid drugs with positive TSH receptor antibodies defined persistent Graves' disease.

This clonotype was detected only a few times. Its antigen is not identified. The time point: persistent/refractory GD, antithyroid drugs over 5 years with positive TRAb. Scientists built the TCR library using RNA that was extracted from PBMCs. The study, taken as a whole, reports: Persistent Graves' patients showed less TCR diversity than newly diagnosed ones. The study found TRBV28, TRBJ1-2 and TRBJ2-5 favored in persistent disease.

Both iRepertoire HTBI primers and Arm-PCR of CDR3 regions were used to build the TCR beta libraries. Via MiXCR, TCRdb re-called the multiplex PCR reads, giving one row per CDR3 protein. The table has about 430,000 distinct CDR3 sequences, 20% to 25% seen once; the top ten hold approximately 14%. The ends were cut back, 0 bases at V and 5 bases at J, with 17 bases in the middle. Germline V gene sequence: CDR1 SGHRS, CDR2 YFSETQ. The CDR3 contains 17 residues. The TCR comes from a female donor with Graves disease. Here the sequenced sample was peripheral blood mononuclear cells (PBMCs), taken when the disease was refractory, from a patient treated with antithyroid drugs. The chain combines TRBV5-1 with TRBJ2-2; tentatively, D is TRBD2 (6 bases). CDR3 region: CASSLEGLSGRTGELFF. The CDR3 DNA sequence: TGCGCCAGCAGCTTGGAGGGACTTAGTGGGAGAACCGGGGAGCTGTTTTTT. The entire variable domain, with the rest obtained from reference TRBV5-1 and TRBJ2-2, is as follows: KAGVTQTPRYLIKTRGQQVTLSCSPISGHRSVSWYQQTPGQGLQFLFEYFSETQRNKGNFPGRFSGRQFSNSRSEMNVSTLELGDSALYLCASSLEGLSGRTGELFFGEGSRLTVL.